This passage covers 9 T cell receptor beta chains from one sample sequenced in a study of T-cell reconstitution after alpha-beta-depleted transplantation in children. The TCRbeta library was prepared with unique molecular identifiers. TCRdb ran MiXCR on the PCR reads and lists one entry per CDR3 protein. The sample lists some 220,000 distinct CDR3 sequences, roughly a tenth seen once, with approximately 6.2% in the top ten. Sequencing used PBMCs from the stem cell graft donor, obtained from the stem cell graft. All receptors derive from a human donor who donated a stem cell graft to a child with acute lymphoblastic leukemia.

This clonotype was seen a few times. The V and J genes are TRBV15 and TRBJ2-2, with a tentative D call TRBD1 (6 bases). The germline V and J ends were trimmed by 5 bases and 1 base, with 14 bases remaining between them. The CDR3 has 16 residues. Germline V lookup: CDR1 LNHNV, CDR2 YYDKDF (reference sequence). This CDR3 is CATSPRRGLNTGELFF. For the CDR3, the DNA is TGTGCCACCAGCCCAAGAAGGGGGTTGAACACCGGGGAGCTGTTTTTT.

This clonotype occurred many times. The rearrangement joins TRBV10-1 to TRBJ1-1; D not certain. The CDR3 covers 13 residues. V lost 7 bases and J lost 1, with 10 bases in between. CDR1 and CDR2 (germline): WNHNN, SYGVQD (reference sequence). CDR3 in DNA: TGCGCCAGCACTCGGGCCCAGAACACTGAAGCTTTCTTT. It codes for CASTRAQNTEAFF.

The gene calls are TRBV6-2 or TRBV6-3 and TRBJ1-5, with TRBD1 matching over 10 bases. From germline, CDR1 is MNHEY and CDR2 SVGEGT. The CDR3 is 15 amino acids. Trimming took 2 bases from V and 7 from J; bases not matched to a gene: 5. The CDR3 DNA reads TGTGCCAGCAGTTACGACGGGACAGGGGACCAGCCCCAGCATTTT. It yields the protein CASSYDGTGDQPQHF.

The chain couples TRBV12-3 or TRBV12-4 to TRBJ1-1; 8 bases match TRBD1. V dropped 5 bases and J dropped 7; count of bases not matched to a gene: 12. This CDR3 comprises 15 residues. The CDR3 sequence is CASSPSGGRRREAFF. Written as DNA, the CDR3 is TGTGCCAGCAGTCCCTCAGGGGGCCGCCGACGTGAAGCTTTCTTT.

This clonotype was observed a few times. The junction shows a germline mismatch at one end, possibly a read error. The chain combines TRBV7-2 with TRBJ2-7, with D unresolved. The germline CDR1 and CDR2 sequences are SGHTA and FQGNSA. The CDR3 sequence is 12 residues long. The DNA of the CDR3 is TGTGCCAGCAGCTTAGACGACAATCTTCCAAAGTTC. Translation gives CASSLDDNLPKF.

This clonotype has more than one count but fewer than ten. The gene calls are TRBV10-1 and TRBJ2-1; no firm D call. Trimming cost V 7 bases and J 5 bases, with 6 bases left between them. This CDR3 comprises 11 residues. Germline-derived CDR1 and CDR2 are WNHNN and SYGVQD (reference sequence). DNA for the CDR3: TGCGCCAGCATTAAGGACAATGAGCAGTTCTTC. Translated, it gives CASIKDNEQFF.

This chain connects TRBV4-1 to TRBJ2-2; no firm D call. Germline CDR1 reads MGHRA; CDR2 reads YSYEKL. The V and J ends lost 6 bases and 7 bases respectively, with 15 bases between them. The CDR3 extends over 14 amino acids. The CDR3 loop is CASRPQDGIGELFF. The CDR3, as DNA: TGCGCCAGCAGGCCGCAGGACGGTATCGGGGAGCTGTTTTTT.

The sample holds many counts of this clonotype. The rearrangement links TRBV7-9 to TRBJ1-3; D is undetermined. With 5 bases removed from V and 0 bases from J, the gap between germline ends came to 11 bases. Germline V lookup: CDR1 SEHNR, CDR2 FQNEAQ (reference sequence). CDR3 length: 15 amino acids. CDR3 in amino acids: CASSPTGASGNTIYF. In DNA form, the CDR3 reads TGTGCCAGCAGCCCTACGGGAGCCTCTGGAAACACCATATATTTT.

This chain uses TRBV7-2 with TRBJ1-1; D is perhaps TRBD1 (6 bases). The CDR3 extends over 14 amino acids. Germline V CDR1 and CDR2: SGHTA, FQGNSA. Trimming removed 0 bases at V and 3 bases at J, with 8 bases between. The DNA of the CDR3 is TGTGCCAGCAGCTTAGCCGGGGGCCACACTGAAGCTTTCTTT. Amino acid sequence: CASSLAGGHTEAFF.